This T cell receptor beta chain emerged from a study of cytomegalovirus exposure and HLA in healthy donors. The germline V gene encodes CDR1 DFQATT and CDR2 SNEGSKA (reference sequence). The CDR3 consists of 11 residues. V lost 4 bases to trimming and J lost 5 bases; unmatched junction nucleotides: 1. PCR amplification relied on 60 Vbeta primers (plus 13 Jbeta primers). The repertoire was sequenced with immunoSEQ multiplex PCR; TCRdb's copy has only in-frame clones and lacks some. The sample spans roughly 70,000 clones; the ten largest clones claim 2.5% to 3%. The J gene is TRBJ1-2, the V gene TRBV20-1, with 7 positions matching TRBD1. Input material: PBMCs. The receptor comes from a man aged 40-55 years in good health and CMV-seronegative. The CDR3 protein is CSATGGYGYTF. The CDR3 nucleotides read TGCAGTGCTACAGGGGGGTATGGCTACACCTTC.